The 8 T cell receptor beta chains given below trace back to one sample, sequenced in a study of siplizumab effects on memory and regulatory T cells. Clones were read by immunoSEQ multiplex PCR, and TCRdb kept only the in-frame ones, dropping some. The table lists about 110,000 clones, 92% of them singletons. The source material was Tregs sorted from blood. These receptors were collected from a human donor in good health.

This chain links TRBV9 with TRBJ2-7; 9 bases line up with TRBD1. The CDR3 is made up of 16 amino acids. CDR1 is SGDLS and CDR2 is YYNGEE in the germline V gene. V gave up 3 bases and J gave up 3 bases; unmatched junction bases: 10. DNA for the CDR3: TGTGCCAGCAGCGCCCGGGCGGGACAGGGATTCTACGAGCAGTACTTC. This gives the protein CASSARAGQGFYEQYF.

V and J are TRBV5-1 and TRBJ1-1; D not resolved. The length of the CDR3 is 13 residues. The V end lost 5 bases, the J end lost 0 bases, and 8 bases lay between the germline ends. CDR1 and CDR2 (germline): SGHRS, YFSETQ. CDR3 sequence reads: CASSIIVNTEAFF. The CDR3 nucleotides are TGCGCCAGCAGTATAATCGTGAACACTGAAGCTTTCTTT.

V is TRBV7-2 and J is TRBJ1-2; possibly TRBD1 for D (5 bases). This CDR3 is built from 15 residues. In germline, CDR1 is SGHTA, CDR2 FQGNSA. The V gene lost 4 bases and the J gene lost 4 bases, with 16 bases spanning the gap. This chain's CDR3 is CASSSPWTDIYGYTF. The CDR3 region has the DNA TGTGCCAGCAGCTCACCGTGGACGGACATCTATGGCTACACCTTC. The variable domain in full, completed from reference TRBV7-2 and TRBJ1-2, reads GAGVSQSPSNKVTEKGKDVELRCDPISGHTALYWYRQSLGQGLEFLIYFQGNSAPDKSGLPSDRFSAERTGGSVSTLTIQRTQQEDSAVYLCASSSPWTDIYGYTFGSGTRLTVV.

This chain links TRBV2 with TRBJ2-6; TRBD1 matches 10 bases. V lost 8 bases, J lost 1 base, and 14 bases stayed unmatched. Germline V gene lookup returns CDR1 SNHLY and CDR2 FYNNEI. The CDR3 is 19 amino acids. The CDR3 bases are TGTGCCAGCCCGACACCCCGACAGGGGGCTACATCTGGGGCCAACGTCCTGACTTTC. Protein: CASPTPRQGATSGANVLTF.

As for this clone: At the DNA level, this CDR3 is encoded by other sequences in the same sample as well. The CDR3 loop is CASSLSQGNSPLHF. CDR3 coding DNA: TGTGCCAGCAGCTTGAGCCAGGGCAATTCACCCCTCCACTTT. The rearrangement joins TRBV5-5 to TRBJ1-6; D perhaps matches TRBD1 (5 bases). The V and J ends lost 1 base and 7 bases respectively, with 9 bases between them. This CDR3 comprises 14 residues. Germline V gene lookup returns CDR1 SGHKS and CDR2 YYEKEE (reference sequence). Combining the CDR3 with reference TRBV5-5 and TRBJ1-6 gives the whole variable domain DAGVTQSPTHLIKTRGQQVTLRCSPISGHKSVSWYQQVLGQGPQFIFQYYEKEERGRGNFPDRFSARQFPNYSSELNVNALLLGDSALYLCASSLSQGNSPLHFGNGTRLTVT.

The J gene is TRBJ2-5, the V gene TRBV19; the D is unclear. V lost 5 bases and J 3 bases, leaving 7 bases between the germline ends. The CDR3 covers 12 residues. The germline CDR1 and CDR2 sequences are LNHDA and SQIVND (reference sequence). CDR3 nucleotide sequence: TGTGCCAGTAGTTTCGGTGAAGAGACCCAGTACTTC. This encodes CASSFGEETQYF.

This clone was counted a few times. The rearrangement links TRBV5-6 to TRBJ2-7; 8 bases map to TRBD2. CDR1 and CDR2 (germline): SGHDT, YYEEEE. The CDR3 runs 14 residues. Trimming removed 1 base from V and 5 bases from J; junction bases left unmatched: 5. The CDR3 coding sequence is TGTGCCAGCAGCTTGAGTGGCGGGAGGAACGAGCAGTACTTC. It translates to CASSLSGGRNEQYF.

This clone was seen once. The chain recombines TRBV29-1 with TRBJ2-1; D is unclear. The CDR3 is 15 residues long. The V gene's germline CDR1 is SQVTM and CDR2 ANQGSEA. V gave up 1 base and J gave up 0 bases, with 10 bases separating them. Here the CDR3 reads CSVEGSASSYNEQFF. The CDR3 bases are TGCAGCGTTGAAGGGTCGGCTAGCTCCTACAATGAGCAGTTCTTC.